This T cell receptor beta chain came from a study of blood T cell repertoires in COVID-19. Study in general: Sites in the United States, Italy and Spain provided acute and convalescent COVID-19 samples.

The count of this clone is one. Germline-derived CDR1 and CDR2 are SGHDN and FVKESK. There are 16 residues in the CDR3. Trimming removed 2 bases from V and 5 bases from J; junction bases left unmatched: 6. Clinical histories supplied by participants themselves formed the basis of cohort assignment. Profiling relied on immunoSEQ multiplex PCR, and the TCRdb table lists in-frame clones only, not all of them. The table lists about 310,000 clones, about 90% of them singletons. The J gene is TRBJ2-2, the V gene TRBV14, with TRBD1 matching 9 bases. The sequence came from a woman in her 30s who had recovered from COVID-19. Sequenced: PBMCs or T cells enriched from blood (not recorded which). The CDR3 region has the DNA TGTGCCAGCAGCCAACCCGGACAGGGGATGACCGGGGAGCTGTTTTTT. It translates to CASSQPGQGMTGELFF. Full variable domain (outside the CDR3, taken from reference TRBV14 and TRBJ2-2): EAGVTQFPSHSVIEKGQTVTLRCDPISGHDNLYWYRRVMGKEIKFLLHFVKESKQDESGMPNNRFLAERTGGTYSTLKVQPAELEDSGVYFCASSQPGQGMTGELFFGEGSRLTVL.